One and the same sample provided the 26 T cell receptor beta chains below, sequenced in a study of regulatory T cells in long-lasting Graves disease. Arm-PCR of CDR3 regions and iRepertoire HTBI primers were the basis on which TCR beta libraries were built. Using its own MiXCR run on the multiplex PCR reads, TCRdb lists one record per CDR3 protein. The sample consists of hundreds of thousands of distinct CDR3 sequences, approximately 16% of them appearing once. Time point: newly diagnosed GD, antithyroid drugs for less than 3 months. Construction of the TCR library relied on RNA isolated from PBMCs. The same sample was also studied in work on T cells in Graves' hyperthyroidism and ophthalmopathy.

This material consisted of peripheral blood mononuclear cells (PBMCs), taken at new diagnosis, from a patient treated with antithyroid drugs. The receptors originated from a woman aged 35 to 49 with Graves disease.

V gene TRBV20-1 combines with J gene TRBJ2-3; D possibly matches TRBD1 or TRBD2 (7 bases each). There are 15 residues in the CDR3. V lost 2 bases and J 2 bases, leaving 14 bases between the germline ends. Germline CDR1 is DFQATT and CDR2 is SNEGSKA (reference sequence). CDR3 DNA sequence: TGCAGTGCTAGACGGGGAGGGACAGTCACAGATACGCAGTATTTT. Encoded protein: CSARRGGTVTDTQYF.

The rearrangement uses TRBV6-5 and TRBJ2-2; TRBD2 agrees at 10 bases. CDR1 is MNHEY and CDR2 is SVGAGI in the germline V gene. The CDR3 extends over 15 amino acids. V was pared by 2 bases and J by 7 bases, with 4 bases of the junction left unmatched. The CDR3 nucleotides are TGTGCCAGCAGTTACCGCGCTAGCGGGGGCGGGGAGCTGTTTTTT. This translates into CASSYRASGGGELFF.

The sample holds a few counts of this clonotype. This chain uses TRBV19 with TRBJ1-5, with D maybe TRBD1 (6 bases). Germline V CDR1 and CDR2: LNHDA, SQIVND (reference sequence). This CDR3 has 13 residues. V dropped 3 bases and J dropped 7 bases, with 10 bases sitting between them. As DNA, the CDR3 is TGTGCCAGTAGTATTGATGGGGGCCAGCCCCAGCATTTT. This translates into CASSIDGGQPQHF.

This clonotype was counted ten times or more. The rearrangement links TRBV7-3 to TRBJ2-1; TRBD2 agrees at 10 bases. The length of the CDR3 is 15 residues. Germline CDR1 SGHTA, CDR2 FQGTGA. Germline trimming cut 5 bases from V and 4 bases from J; bases unmatched to any gene: 5. CDR3 sequence: CASSPQLAGYNEQFF. CDR3 nucleotides: TGTGCCAGCAGCCCCCAACTAGCGGGGTACAATGAGCAGTTCTTC.

This clonotype was counted many times. The genes are TRBV16 and TRBJ2-3; D is possibly TRBD2 (6 bases). V was trimmed by 2 bases and J by 0 bases, leaving 15 bases between them. The CDR3 runs to 17 residues. Germline CDR1 and CDR2: KGHSY and FQNENV. The CDR3 region is CASSQPGLNLSTDTQYF. In DNA form, the CDR3 reads TGTGCCAGCAGCCAACCGGGACTTAACCTAAGCACAGATACGCAGTATTTT.

This clonotype has only a few counts. The CDR3 nucleotides are TGTGCCAGCAGCTTAGTCCGGGTCAGTCTCTACGAGCAGTACTTC. This encodes CASSLVRVSLYEQYF. The V gene is TRBV13, the J gene TRBJ2-7; D is unresolved. Trimming left V 1 base short and J 3 bases short, with 13 bases between. CDR3 length: 15 amino acids. Germline CDR1 is PRHDT and CDR2 is FYEKMQ (reference sequence).

This clonotype was recorded at least ten times. The chain is built from TRBV2 and TRBJ2-3; 7 bases align to TRBD2. V lost 7 bases to trimming and J lost 3 bases; unmatched junction nucleotides: 4. This CDR3 has 13 residues. Germline V gene data show CDR1 as SNHLY and CDR2 as FYNNEI. This chain's CDR3 is CASKVGGTDTQYF. In DNA, the CDR3 is TGTGCCAGCAAGGTGGGGGGGACAGATACGCAGTATTTT.

This clonotype was counted a few times. This chain uses TRBV7-2 with TRBJ1-1; a weak D match, TRBD1 (5 bases). CDR1 is SGHTA and CDR2 is FQGNSA in the germline V gene. Trimming took off 3 bases at V and 5 bases at J, with 16 bases between the two ends. The CDR3 length is 15 residues. This CDR3 reads CASSFEGLRGTEAFF. The CDR3 bases are TGTGCCAGCAGCTTCGAGGGACTCCGGGGGACTGAAGCTTTCTTT.

This clonotype has more than one count but fewer than ten. The genes are TRBV15 and TRBJ2-7; D is uncertain. The germline V and J ends were trimmed by 3 bases and 4 bases, with 7 bases remaining between them. The germline gives CDR1 LNHNV, CDR2 YYDKDF (reference sequence). The CDR3 loop spans 12 amino acids. CDR3 in amino acids: CATSSLGYEQYF. The CDR3, as DNA: TGTGCCACCAGCAGTCTAGGGTACGAGCAGTACTTC.

The sample holds many counts of this clonotype. The chain has TRBV28 and TRBJ2-7, with TRBD1 matching over 8 bases. The CDR3 covers 15 residues. Trimming cost V 6 bases and J 5 bases; bases outside gene matches: 12. CDR1 and CDR2 from the germline V gene are MDHEN and SYDVKM. The CDR3 protein is CASSLRLRGLHEQYF. As DNA, the CDR3 is TGTGCCAGCAGCCTGAGGCTCAGGGGGCTCCACGAGCAGTACTTC.

This clonotype was observed many times. This chain joins TRBV19 and TRBJ1-1; D is perhaps TRBD1 (6 bases). V lost 3 bases, J lost 5 bases, and 13 bases lay in between. Per germline, CDR1 LNHDA and CDR2 SQIVND (reference sequence). The CDR3 contains 14 residues. The CDR3 coding sequence is TGTGCCAGTAGTATCCAGTCAGGGGTGACTGAAGCTTTCTTT. It translates to CASSIQSGVTEAFF. Based on the CDR3 plus reference TRBV19 and TRBJ1-1, the full variable domain is DGGITQSPKYLFRKEGQNVTLSCEQNLNHDAMYWYRQDPGQGLRLIYYSQIVNDFQKGDIAEGYSVSREKKESFPLTVTSAQKNPTAFYLCASSIQSGVTEAFFGQGTRLTVV.

This clonotype has at least ten counts. This chain uses TRBV28 with TRBJ2-3; the D is unclear. Germline-derived CDR1 and CDR2 are MDHEN and SYDVKM. Trimming left V 1 base short and J 3 bases short, with 14 bases between. The CDR3 has 16 residues. This CDR3 is CASSLSTLGLTDTQYF. CDR3 in DNA: TGTGCCAGCAGTTTATCGACCTTGGGGTTAACAGATACGCAGTATTTT.

The table lists this clonotype with a few counts. The rearrangement joins TRBV15 to TRBJ2-7, with D tentatively TRBD1 (6 bases). V was trimmed by 6 bases and J by 0 bases, leaving 15 bases between them. There are 15 residues in the CDR3. The germline gives CDR1 LNHNV, CDR2 YYDKDF (reference sequence). The DNA for the CDR3 is TGTGCCACCAGGGACTGGGACACGAACTCCTACGAGCAGTACTTC. It encodes CATRDWDTNSYEQYF.

At least ten counts were recorded for this clonotype. The chain carries TRBV6-2 or TRBV6-3 and TRBJ2-5, with D hard to call. The CDR3 is made up of 15 amino acids. Looked up from germline, CDR1 is MNHEY and CDR2 is SVGEGT. The V end was cut by 0 bases, the J end by 3 bases, with 11 bases between. This CDR3 reads CASSYSIAAEETQYF. The CDR3 DNA reads as TGTGCCAGCAGTTACTCGATTGCGGCGGAAGAGACCCAGTACTTC.

This clonotype was counted ten times or more. The chain couples TRBV5-4 to TRBJ2-3, with 7 bases lining up with TRBD2. Germline-derived CDR1 and CDR2 are SGHNT and YYREEE (reference sequence). The CDR3 runs to 17 residues. V shed 1 base, J shed 3 bases, and the junction held 11 bases outside the gene matches. The CDR3 region is CASSLQVGGPMTDTQYF. CDR3 DNA sequence: TGTGCCAGCAGCTTGCAAGTGGGAGGGCCTATGACAGATACGCAGTATTTT. Full variable domain (rest looked up from reference TRBV5-4 and TRBJ2-3): ETGVTQSPTHLIKTRGQQVTLRCSSQSGHNTVSWYQQALGQGPQFIFQYYREEENGRGNFPPRFSGLQFPNYSSELNVNALELDDSALYLCASSLQVGGPMTDTQYFGPGTRLTVL.

The sample holds many counts of this clonotype. The rearrangement joins TRBV18 to TRBJ2-1; no definite D call. Trimming cost V 8 bases and J 5 bases, with 16 bases left between them. CDR3 length: 14 residues. CDR1 and CDR2 (germline): KGHSH, LQKENI. The CDR3 region is CASHLGAEHNEQFF. CDR3 DNA: TGTGCCAGCCACCTGGGTGCCGAACACAATGAGCAGTTCTTC. Drawing the rest from reference TRBV18 and TRBJ2-1, the complete variable domain is NAGVMQNPRHLVRRRGQEARLRCSPMKGHSHVYWYRQLPEEGLKFMVYLQKENIIDESGMPKERFSAEFPKEGPSILRIQQVVRGDSAAYFCASHLGAEHNEQFFGPGTRLTVL.

This rearrangement joins TRBV10-3 to TRBJ2-5, with 15 positions matching TRBD2. The length of the CDR3 is 16 residues. CDR1 ENHRY and CDR2 SYGVKD come from the germline V gene. J gave up 3 bases and V 6 bases, and 5 bases lay outside the gene matches. CDR3 protein: CAISFGLAGGEETQYF. The CDR3 bases are TGTGCCATCAGCTTCGGACTAGCGGGAGGGGAAGAGACCCAGTACTTC.

This clonotype was recorded many times. The rearrangement links TRBV27 to TRBJ1-1; possibly TRBD1 for D (5 bases). The CDR3 is 14 residues long. V gave up 4 bases and J gave up 1 base, with 10 bases separating them. CDR1 and CDR2 (germline): MNHEY, SMNVEV (reference sequence). The CDR3 is CASSSWGENTEAFF. DNA of the CDR3: TGTGCCAGCAGTTCCTGGGGGGAGAACACTGAAGCTTTCTTT.

The chain employs TRBV20-1 and TRBJ2-5; 8 bases are a match to TRBD2. CDR3 length equals 16 residues. Germline CDR1 reads DFQATT; CDR2 reads SNEGSKA (reference sequence). The trim removed 2 bases at V and 2 bases at J, leaving 10 bases unmatched. CDR3 sequence reads: CSARRAGGRGQETQYF. CDR3 coding DNA: TGCAGTGCTAGAAGGGCGGGAGGCCGTGGGCAAGAGACCCAGTACTTC.

The V gene is TRBV12-3 or TRBV12-4, the J gene TRBJ2-2; D is uncertain. The CDR3 totals 13 residues. Trimming took 6 bases from V and 6 from J, leaving 11 bases between them. CDR3 residues: CASSSTVAGELFF. The CDR3 nucleotides are TGTGCCAGCAGCTCCACGGTGGCCGGGGAGCTGTTTTTT.

This clonotype was seen repeatedly, ten times or more. The rearrangement links TRBV20-1 to TRBJ2-2; D might be TRBD1 (5 bases). The CDR3 has 16 amino acids. Germline loops: CDR1 DFQATT, CDR2 SNEGSKA (reference sequence). The ends were cut back, 1 base at V and 0 bases at J, with 12 bases in the middle. DNA of the CDR3: TGCAGTGCTAGAGCTGTTGGGGCGACGAACACCGGGGAGCTGTTTTTT. Translating gives CSARAVGATNTGELFF.

V is TRBV6-1 and J is TRBJ2-1, with a weak D call TRBD2 (6 bases). The ends were cut back, 6 bases at V and 9 bases at J, with 21 bases in the middle. The CDR3 has 15 residues. Germline CDR1 and CDR2: MNHNS and SASEGT. CDR3 DNA sequence: TGTGCCAGCAGCCACACGGGTGCGGGGATCATTGAGCAGTTCTTC. Its protein product is CASSHTGAGIIEQFF.

The chain links TRBV30 to TRBJ1-1; possibly TRBD1 for D (5 bases). Germline values: CDR1 GTSNPN, CDR2 SVGIG (reference sequence). Trimming shortened V by 3 bases and J by 0 bases, and 8 bases separated the two germline ends. The CDR3 extends over 13 amino acids. CDR3 amino acids: CAWRVDMNTEAFF. The CDR3 DNA is TGTGCCTGGAGGGTGGACATGAACACTGAAGCTTTCTTT.

Details on this clonotype: A much larger clone lies one base from this, so it may be a read error. This sequence joins TRBV6-1 and TRBJ1-3; the match to TRBD1 covers 8 bases. Germline CDR1 and CDR2: MNHNS and SASEGT. The CDR3 covers 13 residues. The CDR3 sequence is CATQGAAGSTIYF. The CDR3 bases are TGTGCCACCCAGGGGGCTGCTGGAAGCACCATATATTTT.

The chain links TRBV7-2 to TRBJ2-1; D possibly matches TRBD1 or TRBD2 (6 bases each). Germline CDR1 and CDR2: SGHTA and FQGNSA. The V end lost 5 bases, the J end lost 8 bases, and 10 bases lay between the germline ends. The CDR3 is 12 amino acids. CDR3 nucleotides: TGTGCCAGCAGCGGTGGGGGGCATGAGCAGTTCTTC. It codes for CASSGGGHEQFF.

Many counts were recorded for this clonotype. The chain is built from TRBV12-3 or TRBV12-4 and TRBJ2-1; 11 bases are shared with TRBD1. The CDR3 runs 16 residues. After removal of 6 bases from V and 8 bases from J, the junction contained 12 bases not matched to a gene. The CDR3 DNA reads TGTGCCAGCAGCCCAGGGACAGGGGGTTATAGGGATGAGCAGTTCTTC. Amino acids: CASSPGTGGYRDEQFF.